These 29 T cell receptor beta chains were all obtained from the same sample, sequenced in a study of T-cell memory formation after mild COVID-19. TCRdb called the 5' RACE reads again in MiXCR, with one record for every CDR3 protein. The table lists roughly 320,000 distinct CDR3 sequences, around 28% of them singletons, with approximately 12% in the top ten. Sequencing was performed on PBMCs or a T cell subset sorted from them (not recorded which). The receptors were sampled from an adult woman who had mild COVID-19 (a few samples of this study predate the infection). Cell type and time point are not known.

There are a few counts of this clonotype. V and J are TRBV7-9 and TRBJ2-3; D not certain. Germline values: CDR1 SEHNR, CDR2 FQNEAQ (reference sequence). CDR3 length: 12 amino acids. The V end lost 8 bases, the J end lost 0 bases, and 6 bases lay between the germline ends. The CDR3 DNA reads as TGTGCCAGCGGGGTTAGCACAGATACGCAGTATTTT. It translates to CASGVSTDTQYF.

This chain links TRBV12-3 or TRBV12-4 with TRBJ1-3, with TRBD1 matching over 9 bases. The V and J ends lost 3 bases and 6 bases, in that order; junction bases with no gene match: 6. The CDR3 has 15 amino acids. The CDR3 sequence: CASSFPGDRENTIYF. The CDR3, as DNA: TGTGCCAGCAGTTTTCCGGGGGACAGGGAAAACACCATATATTTT.

This clonotype was picked up a small number of times. The J gene is TRBJ2-7, the V gene TRBV5-1; D is possibly TRBD2 (6 bases). Trimming removed 4 bases from V and 1 base from J, with 12 bases in between. The CDR3 contains 14 residues. Germline lookup yields CDR1 SGHRS and CDR2 YFSETQ. The CDR3 is CASSGSSGSYEQYF. In nucleotides, the CDR3 is TGCGCCAGCAGCGGCAGTAGCGGATCCTACGAGCAGTACTTC.

The DNA for the CDR3 is TGTGCCAGCAGCCCCATGGCAAGATACGAGCAGTACTTC. Encoded protein: CASSPMARYEQYF. The chain links TRBV11-1 to TRBJ2-7; D is uncertain. CDR1 is SGHAT, CDR2 FQDESV, per germline (reference sequence). The CDR3 length is 13 residues. V was pared by 5 bases and J by 4 bases, with 12 bases between.

The rearrangement uses TRBV19 and TRBJ1-5, with TRBD1 identical over 8 bases. CDR1 is LNHDA and CDR2 is SQIVND in the germline V gene (reference sequence). The CDR3 length is 16 residues. The V and J ends lost 5 bases and 3 bases, in that order; junction bases with no gene match: 9. The chain's CDR3 is CASSPRTGHFNQPQHF. The DNA for the CDR3 is TGTGCCAGTAGTCCCCGGACAGGGCACTTCAATCAGCCCCAGCATTTT. Complete variable domain (other parts from reference TRBV19 and TRBJ1-5): DGGITQSPKYLFRKEGQNVTLSCEQNLNHDAMYWYRQDPGQGLRLIYYSQIVNDFQKGDIAEGYSVSREKKESFPLTVTSAQKNPTAFYLCASSPRTGHFNQPQHFGDGTRLSIL.

This clonotype was detected only a few times. The V call is TRBV12-3 or TRBV12-4, the J call TRBJ1-4, with 7 positions matching TRBD1. V gave up 5 bases and J gave up 5 bases; unmatched junction bases: 8. This CDR3 is built from 15 residues. The CDR3 DNA reads TGTGCCAGCAGTCTCACAGGGGTCGGAAATGAAAAACTGTTTTTT. It encodes CASSLTGVGNEKLFF.

This clonotype was seen repeatedly, ten times or more. The rearrangement links TRBV24-1 to TRBJ2-5; TRBD1 agrees at 7 bases. There are 15 residues in the CDR3. V shed 4 bases, J shed 0 bases, and the junction held 4 bases outside the gene matches. Germline V gene lookup returns CDR1 KGHDR and CDR2 SFDVKD. The CDR3 sequence: CATSELDRDQETQYF. The CDR3 bases are TGTGCCACCAGTGAACTCGACAGGGACCAAGAGACCCAGTACTTC.

The chain joins TRBV5-1 to TRBJ2-7, with D possibly TRBD1 on 5 matching bases. The germline V gene encodes CDR1 SGHRS and CDR2 YFSETQ. The CDR3 covers 14 residues. Trimming took 0 bases from V and 5 from J, leaving 12 bases between them. The CDR3 is CASSLGQGSDEQYF. DNA for the CDR3: TGCGCCAGCAGCTTGGGGCAGGGTTCTGACGAGCAGTACTTC.

This clonotype was found a few times. V usage is TRBV7-6 and J usage is TRBJ2-3; D is unclear. CDR3 length: 12 residues. The V gene's germline CDR1 is SGHVS and CDR2 FNYEAQ. Trimming pared 5 bases from V and 2 bases from J, leaving 5 bases between. CDR3 nucleotides: TGTGCCAGCAGCACCTACACAGATACGCAGTATTTT. Amino acid sequence: CASSTYTDTQYF.

This clonotype was recorded a few times. V usage is TRBV11-1 and J usage is TRBJ1-6, with TRBD1 as a possible D gene (6 bases). CDR3 length: 15 residues. The germline V gene encodes CDR1 SGHAT and CDR2 FQDESV (reference sequence). Trimming left V 4 bases short and J 7 bases short, with 14 bases between. CDR3 protein: CASSWAGAANSPLHF. The CDR3 coding sequence is TGTGCCAGCAGCTGGGCAGGGGCAGCGAATTCACCCCTCCACTTT.

In its sample, this clonotype was seen once. The chain carries TRBV9 and TRBJ2-2; TRBD1 or TRBD2 may be the D gene (6 bases each). From germline, CDR1 is SGDLS and CDR2 YYNGEE. V gave up 1 base and J gave up 7 bases, with 8 bases separating them. The CDR3 runs to 13 residues. The CDR3 DNA is TGTGCCAGCAGCGTAAGGGGGGACGGGGAGCTGTTTTTT. This gives the protein CASSVRGDGELFF.

The chain combines TRBV15 with TRBJ2-7; maybe TRBD1 (6 bases). CDR1 is LNHNV and CDR2 is YYDKDF in the germline V gene (reference sequence). Trimming stripped 2 bases from V and 2 bases from J, with 10 bases between. CDR3 length: 14 amino acids. The CDR3 loop is CATSRRTAPYEQYF. DNA for the CDR3: TGTGCCACCAGCAGAAGGACAGCCCCCTACGAGCAGTACTTC.

The chain carries TRBV12-3 or TRBV12-4 and TRBJ2-2, with TRBD1 matching over 9 bases. J was trimmed by 4 bases and V by 8 bases; bases with no gene match: 14. The CDR3 sequence is 17 residues long. CDR3 nucleotide sequence: TGTGCCAGCGGGCCACTACAGGGGGCGCCAGGCACCGGGGAGCTGTTTTTT. The encoded protein is CASGPLQGAPGTGELFF.

The V and J genes are TRBV14 and TRBJ1-1; possibly TRBD1 for D (6 bases). The CDR3 runs to 14 residues. Trimming stripped 1 base from V and 3 bases from J, with 9 bases between. Per germline, CDR1 SGHDN and CDR2 FVKESK. Here the CDR3 DNA reads TGTGCCAGCAGCCAAGGAAACAGGGACACTGAAGCTTTCTTT. Translation gives CASSQGNRDTEAFF. The variable domain in full, with the rest retrieved from reference TRBV14 and TRBJ1-1, is EAGVTQFPSHSVIEKGQTVTLRCDPISGHDNLYWYRRVMGKEIKFLLHFVKESKQDESGMPNNRFLAERTGGTYSTLKVQPAELEDSGVYFCASSQGNRDTEAFFGQGTRLTVV.

The chain has TRBV5-1 and TRBJ2-2; TRBD1 agrees at 10 bases. The CDR3 is 15 residues long. The V segment lost 7 bases and the J segment 4 bases; nucleotides outside the gene matches: 7. Germline CDR1 reads SGHRS; CDR2 reads YFSETQ. CDR3 region: CASSSGTGATGELFF. The CDR3 DNA reads as TGCGCCAGCTCCTCCGGGACAGGGGCCACCGGGGAGCTGTTTTTT.

This clonotype was seen at least ten times. This chain uses TRBV30 with TRBJ2-7; D is perhaps TRBD1 (6 bases). V lost 6 bases, J lost 0 bases, and 15 bases lay in between. The CDR3 is made up of 14 amino acids. Germline V gene data show CDR1 as GTSNPN and CDR2 as SVGIG (reference sequence). The CDR3 spells CACSPTGRSYEQYF. The CDR3 nucleotides are TGTGCCTGTTCCCCGACAGGTCGCTCCTACGAGCAGTACTTC.

This clonotype was found a few times. V gene TRBV7-9 combines with J gene TRBJ2-3, with D possibly matching TRBD2 (6 bases). The CDR3 is made up of 17 amino acids. Germline CDR1 reads SEHNR; CDR2 reads FQNEAQ (reference sequence). V lost 2 bases to trimming and J lost 4 bases, with 19 bases between them. The CDR3 nucleotides read TGTGCCAGCAGCTTATCGTTGGTGCGGGACGAATCAGATACGCAGTATTTT. It translates to CASSLSLVRDESDTQYF.

The chain carries TRBV14 and TRBJ2-2; 8 positions agree with TRBD1. Germline CDR1 reads SGHDN; CDR2 reads FVKESK. This CDR3 spans 15 amino acids. Trimming at V came to 2 bases and at J to 8 bases, leaving 7 bases not matched to a gene. The CDR3 sequence is CASSQPGTGRGELFF. The CDR3 DNA reads TGTGCCAGCAGCCAACCCGGGACAGGTCGGGGGGAGCTGTTTTTT. Supplemented by reference TRBV14 and TRBJ2-2, the full variable domain reads EAGVTQFPSHSVIEKGQTVTLRCDPISGHDNLYWYRRVMGKEIKFLLHFVKESKQDESGMPNNRFLAERTGGTYSTLKVQPAELEDSGVYFCASSQPGTGRGELFFGEGSRLTVL.

The chain couples TRBV7-6 to TRBJ2-3, with D tentatively TRBD2 (5 bases). Germline assignment: CDR1 SGHVS and CDR2 FNYEAQ. Trimming removed 1 base at V and 3 bases at J, with 20 bases between. The CDR3 is 18 amino acids. The CDR3 DNA sequence: TGTGCCAGCAGCTTAGGGAGTTTATGTCTAGCAGAAACAGATACGCAGTATTTT. Protein: CASSLGSLCLAETDTQYF.

The V and J genes are TRBV29-1 and TRBJ1-2; a weak D match, TRBD1 (5 bases). This CDR3 is built from 16 residues. CDR1 and CDR2 (germline): SQVTM, ANQGSEA. V lost 0 bases, J lost 0 bases, and 14 bases lay in between. CDR3: CSVEDNDRETNYGYTF. The DNA of the CDR3 is TGCAGCGTTGAAGACAACGACAGAGAGACTAACTATGGCTACACCTTC.

This clonotype appeared a few times. This chain connects TRBV24-1 to TRBJ2-3; D might be TRBD1 (8 bases). The V and J ends lost 3 bases and 5 bases respectively, with 17 bases between them. CDR3 size: 16 residues. CDR1 is KGHDR, CDR2 SFDVKD, per germline. CDR3 sequence (DNA): TGTGCCACCAGTGATCCCCGACAGGGGAGGGAAGATACGCAGTATTTT. As protein: CATSDPRQGREDTQYF.

There are a few counts of this clonotype. The gene calls are TRBV27 and TRBJ2-7, with D possibly being TRBD1 (5 bases). Germline V lookup: CDR1 MNHEY, CDR2 SMNVEV (reference sequence). Deletions cut 6 bases from V and 1 base from J, with 13 bases between. The CDR3 is made up of 14 amino acids. Written as DNA, the CDR3 is TGTGCCAGCAGCTACAGGAGACAGTCCTACGAGCAGTACTTC. It encodes CASSYRRQSYEQYF.

This clonotype showed up just a few times. The rearrangement links TRBV7-9 to TRBJ2-1; TRBD2 matches at 7 bases. V was pared by 1 base and J by 11 bases, with 14 bases of the junction left unmatched. Germline assignment: CDR1 SEHNR and CDR2 FQNEAQ (reference sequence). The CDR3 covers 16 residues. CDR3 amino acids: CASSLVIVGLVYKQFF. CDR3 nucleotides: TGTGCCAGCAGCTTAGTCATTGTAGGACTAGTTTATAAGCAGTTCTTC.

The chain links TRBV5-5 to TRBJ2-3, with D tentatively TRBD1 (6 bases). Germline V CDR1 and CDR2: SGHKS, YYEKEE (reference sequence). V dropped 5 bases and J dropped 2 bases, with 9 bases sitting between them. The CDR3 is 13 residues long. CDR3 DNA: TGTGCCAGCAGGGGACATAACACAGATACGCAGTATTTT. Protein sequence: CASRGHNTDTQYF.

This chain links TRBV5-1 with TRBJ2-1, with 10 bases aligning to TRBD2. CDR3 size: 15 residues. CDR1 SGHRS and CDR2 YFSETQ come from the germline V gene. J was trimmed by 5 bases and V by 3 bases; bases with no gene match: 5. CDR3 DNA: TGCGCCAGCAGCTCGATAGCGGGGGGAGACAATGAGCAGTTCTTC. Its protein product is CASSSIAGGDNEQFF.

This clonotype was observed many times. The CDR3 here is CASSSGTSGTGDTQYF. Here the CDR3 DNA reads TGCGCCAGCAGCTCAGGGACTAGCGGGACGGGGGATACGCAGTATTTT. This chain connects TRBV5-1 to TRBJ2-3; 13 positions agree with TRBD2. This CDR3 is 16 amino acids long. After removal of 3 bases from V and 6 bases from J, the junction contained 7 bases not matched to a gene. Per the germline V gene, CDR1 is SGHRS and CDR2 is YFSETQ.

Only a few counts were recorded for this clonotype. The CDR3 DNA reads TGTGCCAGCAGCGAGGAAACCGGGACTAGCGGCTCAGATACGCAGTATTTT. Its translation: CASSEETGTSGSDTQYF. The chain uses TRBV6-5 and TRBJ2-3, with 11 bases identical to TRBD2. Germline values: CDR1 MNHEY, CDR2 SVGAGI. The CDR3 is 17 amino acids. The V segment lost 6 bases and the J segment 4 bases; nucleotides outside the gene matches: 12.

This rearrangement joins TRBV3-1 to TRBJ2-7, with unresolved D. Between the trimmed V and J ends, which lost 1 base and 2 bases, there was a span of 9 bases. CDR3 size: 14 residues. Looked up from germline, CDR1 is LGHDT and CDR2 is YNNKEL (reference sequence). The CDR3 DNA reads as TGTGCCAGCAGCCAAGTCGTGGCCCCCTACGAGCAGTACTTC. Translation: CASSQVVAPYEQYF.

This chain links TRBV19 with TRBJ2-7; 8 nucleotides match TRBD1. The CDR3 runs to 15 residues. Germline-derived CDR1 and CDR2 are LNHDA and SQIVND (reference sequence). The J segment lost 2 bases and the V segment lost 5 bases, leaving 8 bases of the junction unmatched. This CDR3 reads CASSPQGVVAYEQYF. The DNA of the CDR3 is TGTGCCAGTAGTCCACAGGGGGTCGTCGCCTACGAGCAGTACTTC.